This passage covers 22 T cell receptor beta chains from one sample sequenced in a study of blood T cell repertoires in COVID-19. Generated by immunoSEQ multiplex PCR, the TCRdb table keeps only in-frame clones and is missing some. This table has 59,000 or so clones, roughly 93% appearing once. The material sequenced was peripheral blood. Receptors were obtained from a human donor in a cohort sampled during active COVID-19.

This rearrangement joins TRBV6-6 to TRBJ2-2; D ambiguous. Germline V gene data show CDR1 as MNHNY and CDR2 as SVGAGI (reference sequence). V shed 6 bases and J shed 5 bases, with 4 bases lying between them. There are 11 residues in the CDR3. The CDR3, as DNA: TGTGCCAGCAGCGGTACCGGGGAGCTGTTTTTT. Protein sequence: CASSGTGELFF.

The CDR3 sequence is CASSRTGYEASGSDEQYF. The CDR3 coding sequence is TGTGCCAGCAGCAGGACAGGGTACGAGGCTAGCGGTAGCGACGAGCAGTACTTC. The chain couples TRBV5-6 to TRBJ2-7, with D possibly TRBD1 on 8 matching bases. This CDR3 region has 18 residues. Trimming stripped 4 bases from V and 5 bases from J, with 28 bases between. The germline gives CDR1 SGHDT, CDR2 YYEEEE. Together with reference TRBV5-6 and TRBJ2-7, the CDR3 gives the full variable domain: DAGVTQSPTHLIKTRGQQVTLRCSPKSGHDTVSWYQQALGQGPQFIFQYYEEEERQRGNFPDRFSGHQFPNYSSELNVNALLLGDSALYLCASSRTGYEASGSDEQYFGPGTRLTVT.

CDR3 bases: TGTGCCAGCACAGCCCGACGCGGGGGGCGCCAACAGAACACTGAAGCTTTCTTT. Its protein product is CASTARRGGRQQNTEAFF. V gene TRBV18 combines with J gene TRBJ1-1, with D possibly matching TRBD1 (6 bases). The CDR3 spans 18 residues. V was trimmed by 8 bases and J by 1 base, leaving 26 bases between them. The germline V gene has CDR1 KGHSH and CDR2 LQKENI. The full variable domain, with the rest looked up from reference TRBV18 and TRBJ1-1, is NAGVMQNPRHLVRRRGQEARLRCSPMKGHSHVYWYRQLPEEGLKFMVYLQKENIIDESGMPKERFSAEFPKEGPSILRIQQVVRGDSAAYFCASTARRGGRQQNTEAFFGQGTRLTVV.

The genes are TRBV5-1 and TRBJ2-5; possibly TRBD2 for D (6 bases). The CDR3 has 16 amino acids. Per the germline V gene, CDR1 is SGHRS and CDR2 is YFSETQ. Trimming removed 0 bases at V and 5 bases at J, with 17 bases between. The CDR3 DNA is TGCGCCAGCAGCTTGGGCAAATCGACGGGGGACGAGACCCAGTACTTC. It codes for CASSLGKSTGDETQYF. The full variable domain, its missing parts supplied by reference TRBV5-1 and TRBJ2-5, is KAGVTQTPRYLIKTRGQQVTLSCSPISGHRSVSWYQQTPGQGLQFLFEYFSETQRNKGNFPGRFSGRQFSNSRSEMNVSTLELGDSALYLCASSLGKSTGDETQYFGPGTRLLVL.

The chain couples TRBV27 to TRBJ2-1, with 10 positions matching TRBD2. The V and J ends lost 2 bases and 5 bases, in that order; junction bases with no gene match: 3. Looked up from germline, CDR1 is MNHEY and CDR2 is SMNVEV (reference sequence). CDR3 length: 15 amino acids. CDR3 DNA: TGTGCCAGCAGTTTAGGAAGCGGGAGGGACAATGAGCAGTTCTTC. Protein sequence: CASSLGSGRDNEQFF.

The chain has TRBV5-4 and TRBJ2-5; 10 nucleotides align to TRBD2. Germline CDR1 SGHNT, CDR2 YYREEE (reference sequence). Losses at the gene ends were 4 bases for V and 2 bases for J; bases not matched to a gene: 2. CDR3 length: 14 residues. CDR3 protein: CASSRTSGQETQYF. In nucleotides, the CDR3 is TGTGCCAGCAGCCGGACTAGCGGACAAGAGACCCAGTACTTC.

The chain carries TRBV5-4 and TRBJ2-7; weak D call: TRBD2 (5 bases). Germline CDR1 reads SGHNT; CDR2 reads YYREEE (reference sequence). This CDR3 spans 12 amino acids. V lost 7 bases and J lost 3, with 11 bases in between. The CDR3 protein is CASSGLDYEQYF. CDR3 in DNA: TGTGCCAGCTCCGGACTCGACTACGAGCAGTACTTC.

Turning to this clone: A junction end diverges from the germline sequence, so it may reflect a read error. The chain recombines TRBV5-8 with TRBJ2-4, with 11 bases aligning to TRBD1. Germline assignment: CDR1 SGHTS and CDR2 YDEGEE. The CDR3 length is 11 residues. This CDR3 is CASGYRDRGDF. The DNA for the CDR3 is TGTGCCAGCGGCTACCGGGACAGGGGGGACTTC. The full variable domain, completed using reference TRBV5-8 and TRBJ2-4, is EAGVTQSPTHLIKTRGQQATLRCSPISGHTSVYWYQQALGLGLQFLLWYDEGEERNRGNFPPRFSGRQFPNYSSELNVNALELEDSALYLCASGYRDRGDFGAGTRLSVL.

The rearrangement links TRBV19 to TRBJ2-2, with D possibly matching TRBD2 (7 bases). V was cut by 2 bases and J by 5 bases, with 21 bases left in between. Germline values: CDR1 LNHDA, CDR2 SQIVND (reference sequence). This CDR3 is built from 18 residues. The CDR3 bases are TGTGCCAGTAGTATAAGCCCCCCGGGGGGCCACGGAACCGGGGAGCTGTTTTTT. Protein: CASSISPPGGHGTGELFF. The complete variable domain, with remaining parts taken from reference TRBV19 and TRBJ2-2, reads DGGITQSPKYLFRKEGQNVTLSCEQNLNHDAMYWYRQDPGQGLRLIYYSQIVNDFQKGDIAEGYSVSREKKESFPLTVTSAQKNPTAFYLCASSISPPGGHGTGELFFGEGSRLTVL.

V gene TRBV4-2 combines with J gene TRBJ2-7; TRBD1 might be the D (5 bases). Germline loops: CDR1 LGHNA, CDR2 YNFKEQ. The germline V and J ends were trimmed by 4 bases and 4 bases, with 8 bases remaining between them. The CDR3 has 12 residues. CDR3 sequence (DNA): TGTGCCAGCAGCCTACAGGCATACGAGCAGTACTTC. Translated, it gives CASSLQAYEQYF.

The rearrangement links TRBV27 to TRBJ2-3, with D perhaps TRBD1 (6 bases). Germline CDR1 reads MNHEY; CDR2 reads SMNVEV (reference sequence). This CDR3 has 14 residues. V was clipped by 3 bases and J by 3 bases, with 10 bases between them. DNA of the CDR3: TGTGCCAGCAGTTTTGGGCAGGGGACAGATACGCAGTATTTT. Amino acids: CASSFGQGTDTQYF.

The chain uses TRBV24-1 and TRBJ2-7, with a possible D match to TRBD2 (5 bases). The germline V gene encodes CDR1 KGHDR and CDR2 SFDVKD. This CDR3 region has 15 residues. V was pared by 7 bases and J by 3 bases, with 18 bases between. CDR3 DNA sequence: TGTGCCACCAGCGAGGACTGGATCACGATCTACGAGCAGTACTTC. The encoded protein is CATSEDWITIYEQYF.

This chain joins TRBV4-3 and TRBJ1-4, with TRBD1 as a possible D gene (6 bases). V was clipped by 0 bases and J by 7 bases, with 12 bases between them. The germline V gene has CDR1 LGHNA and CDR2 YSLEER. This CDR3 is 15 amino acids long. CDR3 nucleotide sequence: TGCGCCAGCAGCCAAGACAGGGGAGTAGGTGAAAAACTGTTTTTT. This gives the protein CASSQDRGVGEKLFF.

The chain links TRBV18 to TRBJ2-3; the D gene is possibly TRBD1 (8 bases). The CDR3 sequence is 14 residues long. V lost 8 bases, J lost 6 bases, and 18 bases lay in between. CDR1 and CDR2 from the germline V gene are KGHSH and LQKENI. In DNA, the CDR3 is TGTGCCAGCACAGGGGGGGGCCTCCCCGATACGCAGTATTTT. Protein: CASTGGGLPDTQYF.

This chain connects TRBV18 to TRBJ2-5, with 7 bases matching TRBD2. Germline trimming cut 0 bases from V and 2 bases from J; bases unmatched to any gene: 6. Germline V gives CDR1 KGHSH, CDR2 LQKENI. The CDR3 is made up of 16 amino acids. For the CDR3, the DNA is TGTGCCAGCTCACCACCACTTAGCGGGTTACAAGAGACCCAGTACTTC. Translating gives CASSPPLSGLQETQYF.

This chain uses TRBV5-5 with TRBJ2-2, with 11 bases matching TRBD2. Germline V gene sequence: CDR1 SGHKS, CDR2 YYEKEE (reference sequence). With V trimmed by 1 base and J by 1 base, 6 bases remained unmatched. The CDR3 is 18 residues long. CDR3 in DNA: TGTGCCAGCAGCTTGTATGCTAGCGGGAGGCAGAACACCGGGGAGCTGTTTTTT. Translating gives CASSLYASGRQNTGELFF.

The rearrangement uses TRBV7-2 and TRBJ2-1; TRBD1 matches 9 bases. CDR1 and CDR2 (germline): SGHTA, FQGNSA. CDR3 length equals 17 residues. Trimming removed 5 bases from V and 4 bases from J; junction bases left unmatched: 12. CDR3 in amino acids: CASSLVGRGQGYNEQFF. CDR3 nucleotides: TGTGCCAGCAGCCTCGTGGGGCGAGGACAGGGGTACAATGAGCAGTTCTTC. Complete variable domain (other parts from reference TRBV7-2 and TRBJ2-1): GAGVSQSPSNKVTEKGKDVELRCDPISGHTALYWYRQSLGQGLEFLIYFQGNSAPDKSGLPSDRFSAERTGGSVSTLTIQRTQQEDSAVYLCASSLVGRGQGYNEQFFGPGTRLTVL.

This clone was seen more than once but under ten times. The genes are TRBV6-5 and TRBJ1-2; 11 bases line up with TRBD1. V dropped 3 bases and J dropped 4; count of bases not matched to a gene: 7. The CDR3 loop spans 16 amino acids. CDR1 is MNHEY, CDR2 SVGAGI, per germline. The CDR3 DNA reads TGTGCCAGCAGTTATCATAGGACAGGGGGCGGCTATGGCTACACCTTC. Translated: CASSYHRTGGGYGYTF.

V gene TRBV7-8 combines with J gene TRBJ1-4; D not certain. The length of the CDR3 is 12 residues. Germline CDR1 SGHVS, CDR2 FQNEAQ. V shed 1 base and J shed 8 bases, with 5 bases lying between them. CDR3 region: CASSLGREKLFF. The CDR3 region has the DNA TGTGCCAGCAGCTTAGGTAGAGAAAAACTGTTTTTT.

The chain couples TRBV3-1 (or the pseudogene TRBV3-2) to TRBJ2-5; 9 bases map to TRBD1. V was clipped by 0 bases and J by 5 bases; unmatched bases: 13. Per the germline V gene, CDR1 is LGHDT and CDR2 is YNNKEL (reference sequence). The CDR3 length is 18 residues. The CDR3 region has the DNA TGTGCCAGCAGCCAAGATGGAGGAAACAGGGGGCGGAAGGAGACCCAGTACTTC. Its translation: CASSQDGGNRGRKETQYF.

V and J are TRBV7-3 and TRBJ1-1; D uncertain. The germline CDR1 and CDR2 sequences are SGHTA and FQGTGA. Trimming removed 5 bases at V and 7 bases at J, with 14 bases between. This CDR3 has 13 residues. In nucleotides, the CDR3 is TGTGCCAGCAGCCCTGAACCGACGGGTGAAGCTTTCTTT. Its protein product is CASSPEPTGEAFF.

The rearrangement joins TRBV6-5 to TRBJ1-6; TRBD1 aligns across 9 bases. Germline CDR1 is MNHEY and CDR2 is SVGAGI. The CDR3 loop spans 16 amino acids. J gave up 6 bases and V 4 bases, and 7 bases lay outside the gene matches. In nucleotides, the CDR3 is TGTGCCAGCAGTTCTGATACAGGGGGCGGTAATTCACCCCTCCACTTT. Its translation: CASSSDTGGGNSPLHF.